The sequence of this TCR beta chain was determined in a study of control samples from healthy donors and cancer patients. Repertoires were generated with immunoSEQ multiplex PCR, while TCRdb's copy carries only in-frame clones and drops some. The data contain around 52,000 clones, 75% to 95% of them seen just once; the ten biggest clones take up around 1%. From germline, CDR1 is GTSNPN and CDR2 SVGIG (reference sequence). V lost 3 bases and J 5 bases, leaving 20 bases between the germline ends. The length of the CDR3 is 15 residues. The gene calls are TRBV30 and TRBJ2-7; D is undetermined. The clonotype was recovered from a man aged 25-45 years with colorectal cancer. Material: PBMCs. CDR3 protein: CAWRTKTLGFHEQYV. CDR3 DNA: TGTGCCTGGAGAACTAAGACCCTAGGTTTCCACGAGCAGTACGTC.